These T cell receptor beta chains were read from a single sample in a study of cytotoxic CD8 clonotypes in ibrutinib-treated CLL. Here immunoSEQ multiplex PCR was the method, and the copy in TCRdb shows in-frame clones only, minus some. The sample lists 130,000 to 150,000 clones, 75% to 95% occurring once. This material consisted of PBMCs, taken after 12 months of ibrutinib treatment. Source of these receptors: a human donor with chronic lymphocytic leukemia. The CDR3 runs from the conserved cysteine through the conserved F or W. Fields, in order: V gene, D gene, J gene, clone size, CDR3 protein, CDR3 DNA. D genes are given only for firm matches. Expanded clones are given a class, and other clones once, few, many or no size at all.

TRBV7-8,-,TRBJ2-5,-,CASSLETQYF,TGTGCCAGCAGCTTAGAGACCCAGTACTTC
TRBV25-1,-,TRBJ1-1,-,CASSTPGYEAFF,TGTGCCAGCAGTACCCCGGGGTATGAAGCTTTCTTT
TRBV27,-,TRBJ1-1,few,CASNGLNTEAFF,TGTGCCAGCAATGGGTTGAACACTGAAGCTTTCTTT
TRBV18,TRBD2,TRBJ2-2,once,CASAKLAGVGTGELFF,TGTGCCAGCGCGAAACTAGCGGGAGTGGGCACCGGGGAGCTGTTTTTT
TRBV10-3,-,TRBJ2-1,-,CAISAFVLGGNEQFF,TGTGCCATCAGTGCCTTTGTTTTGGGCGGCAATGAGCAGTTCTTC
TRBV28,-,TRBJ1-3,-,CASTQGNTIYF,TGTGCCAGCACCCAGGGAAACACCATATATTTT
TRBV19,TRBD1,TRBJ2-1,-,CASRISGTGHVFYNEQFF,TGTGCCAGTAGAATATCCGGGACAGGGCACGTCTTCTACAATGAGCAGTTCTTC
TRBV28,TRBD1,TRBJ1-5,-,CASSPPGGRSNQPQHF,TGTGCCAGCAGTCCCCCAGGGGGCAGGAGCAATCAGCCCCAGCATTTT
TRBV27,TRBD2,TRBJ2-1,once,CASSLLWQGGANNEQFF,TGTGCCAGCAGTTTATTGTGGCAGGGAGGGGCTAACAATGAGCAGTTCTTC
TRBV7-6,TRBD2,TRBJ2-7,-,CASSLAGGPSYEQYF,TGTGCCAGCAGCTTGGCGGGAGGGCCTTCCTACGAGCAGTACTTC
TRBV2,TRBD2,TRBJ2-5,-,CASGGGTQHF,TGTGCCAGCGGCGGGGGTACCCAGCACTTC
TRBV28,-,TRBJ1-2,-,CASRASATISYGYTF,TGTGCCAGCAGGGCTTCAGCCACCATCTCGTATGGCTACACCTTC
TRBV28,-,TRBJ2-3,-,CASSRPGTTTDTQYF,TGTGCCAGCAGCCGACCGGGGACAACCACAGATACGCAGTATTTT
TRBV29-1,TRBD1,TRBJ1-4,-,CSVRTGIDEKLFF,TGCAGCGTTAGGACAGGGATCGATGAAAAACTGTTTTTT
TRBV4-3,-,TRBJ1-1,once,CASSHRRNTEAFF,TGCGCCAGCAGCCACCGACGAAACACTGAAGCTTTCTTT